One and the same sample provided the 7 T cell receptor beta chains below, sequenced in a study of identical twins. TCRdb processed the 5' RACE reads anew with MiXCR; each CDR3 protein has one entry. Here the sample spans fewer than 550,000 distinct CDR3 sequences, approximately 14% being singletons. The same data also contributed to another study, on yellow fever vaccine responses in identical twins.

Input material: CD4+ T cells sorted from blood. These receptors were taken from a woman under 30 in good health.

Written as DNA, the CDR3 is TGTGCCAGCAGGGACATTGCAACTAATGAAAAACTGTTTTTT. It is translated as CASRDIATNEKLFF. This rearrangement joins TRBV2 to TRBJ1-4; tentative D call: TRBD1 (5 bases). The CDR3 consists of 14 residues. Germline values: CDR1 SNHLY, CDR2 FYNNEI. V dropped 6 bases and J dropped 0 bases, with 8 bases sitting between them.

This rearrangement joins TRBV20-1 to TRBJ2-7; 8 bases are a match to TRBD1. The CDR3 consists of 16 residues. V shed 2 bases, J shed 3 bases, and the junction held 12 bases outside the gene matches. Germline V gene data show CDR1 as DFQATT and CDR2 as SNEGSKA (reference sequence). CDR3 sequence (DNA): TGCAGTGCTAGATTAGGTGAAACAGGGGGATACTACGAGCAGTACTTC. Its translation: CSARLGETGGYYEQYF.

The chain has TRBV3-1 and TRBJ2-1, with 9 nucleotides matching TRBD1. The CDR3 contains 17 residues. The junction had 13 bases not matched to a gene; V was cut back by 3 bases and J by 7 bases. Germline V gene data show CDR1 as LGHDT and CDR2 as YNNKEL (reference sequence). CDR3 sequence: CASSQRTPGQGVNEQFF. The CDR3 nucleotides are TGTGCCAGCAGCCAGCGTACACCGGGACAGGGTGTAAATGAGCAGTTCTTC.

There are many counts of this clonotype. The chain employs TRBV29-1 and TRBJ2-1, with 9 bases lining up with TRBD1. From germline, CDR1 is SQVTM and CDR2 ANQGSEA. This CDR3 region has 14 residues. V shed 8 bases and J 6 bases; nucleotides not matched to a gene: 11. This CDR3 is CSIYGTGKVNEQFF. The DNA of the CDR3 is TGCAGCATTTACGGGACAGGGAAGGTCAATGAGCAGTTCTTC.

This clonotype was seen more than once but under ten times. The V gene is TRBV7-9, the J gene TRBJ1-5; 7 bases map to TRBD1. Germline CDR1 reads SEHNR; CDR2 reads FQNEAQ (reference sequence). CDR3 length: 14 residues. The trim removed 4 bases at V and 5 bases at J, leaving 5 bases unmatched. The CDR3 DNA is TGTGCCAGCAGCTCCCCAACAGGGGATCAGCCCCAGCATTTT. Amino acids: CASSSPTGDQPQHF.

This clonotype has a handful of counts. The V gene is TRBV7-9, the J gene TRBJ2-7; perhaps TRBD1 as D (5 bases). V lost 5 bases and J 2 bases, leaving 10 bases between the germline ends. Germline CDR1 and CDR2: SEHNR and FQNEAQ (reference sequence). The CDR3 has 13 amino acids. For the CDR3, the DNA is TGTGCCAGCAGCCGTCGACAGACCTACGAGCAGTACTTC. It codes for CASSRRQTYEQYF.

This clonotype showed up many times. The chain is built from TRBV6-2 or TRBV6-3 and TRBJ2-7, with D tentatively TRBD1 (5 bases). This CDR3 is 14 amino acids long. Trimming left V 7 bases short and J 1 base short, with 14 bases between. Germline CDR1 reads MNHEY; CDR2 reads SVGEGT. CDR3 sequence (DNA): TGTGCCAGCACCAACTCCGACAGTTCCTACGAGCAGTACTTC. It yields the protein CASTNSDSSYEQYF.